The sequence of this TCR beta chain was determined in a study of CD8+ T cells in alopecia areata. Sample treatment: oral pan-JAK inhibitor, 5-10 mg twice daily. Collected material from alopecia areata patients comprised lesional scalp punch biopsies and peripheral blood. RNA was extracted and reverse transcribed into cDNA as the sequencing template. Clones were sequenced by immunoSEQ multiplex PCR, and TCRdb holds only the in-frame ones, with some missing. The table records approximately 180,000 clones, 40% to 65% of them present only once. V shed 2 bases, J shed 1 base, and the junction held 3 bases outside the gene matches. The CDR3 has 16 amino acids. Germline V gene data show CDR1 as SNHLY and CDR2 as FYNNEI.

The chain uses TRBV2 and TRBJ2-3; 10 bases match TRBD2. The specimen was CD8+ T cells sorted from blood, collected at week 24, from a patient treated with tofacitinib. The sequence derives from a human donor with alopecia areata. The CDR3 nucleotides read TGTGCCAGCAGTGAATTCCTAGCGGGGGGCACAGATACGCAGTATTTT. Its translation: CASSEFLAGGTDTQYF.